The 6 T cell receptor beta chains presented below share a single source sample, sequenced in a study of early T cells in non-severe SARS-CoV-2 infection (dated by TCRdb to the early 2020s). Library prep was done by 5' RACE. For sequencing, a NextSeq 500 was employed. TCRdb handled the public reads itself, with Q25 trimming in fastp and clone calling in MiXCR, and kept productive beta chains. Each record represents a unique CDR3 protein, reported with the most common genes and DNA among its rows. In this sample the table shows tens of thousands of distinct CDR3 sequences, roughly 15% of which occur a single time. The top ten clonotypes cover 3% to 5% of the sample. Sample: whole blood, taken at baseline. The receptors come from an adult who was a healthcare worker with PCR-confirmed SARS-CoV-2 infection or an uninfected control (not recorded which).

This sequence joins TRBV7-8 and TRBJ1-1; tentatively, D is TRBD1 (5 bases). Trimming took 1 base from V and 9 from J, leaving 12 bases between them. There are 13 residues in the CDR3. In germline, CDR1 is SGHVS, CDR2 FQNEAQ. The CDR3 bases are TGTGCCAGCAGCTTAGGCGTCAGGGCGAAAGCTTTCTTT. Its protein product is CASSLGVRAKAFF.

This clonotype was seen ten or more times. The rearrangement links TRBV5-4 to TRBJ2-1, with 7 bases aligning to TRBD2. CDR3 length equals 16 residues. Germline trimming cut 6 bases from V and 4 bases from J; bases unmatched to any gene: 13. The germline V gene has CDR1 SGHNT and CDR2 YYREEE (reference sequence). The CDR3 DNA reads TGTGCCAGCACCCCAACCCGGCCTAGCGGATACAATGAGCAGTTCTTC. It translates to CASTPTRPSGYNEQFF. The whole variable domain, filled in from reference TRBV5-4 and TRBJ2-1, reads ETGVTQSPTHLIKTRGQQVTLRCSSQSGHNTVSWYQQALGQGPQFIFQYYREEENGRGNFPPRFSGLQFPNYSSELNVNALELDDSALYLCASTPTRPSGYNEQFFGPGTRLTVL.

This clonotype was seen more than once but under ten times. The chain is built from TRBV20-1 and TRBJ2-1; D is ambiguous. CDR3 size: 10 residues. The V gene lost 5 bases and the J gene lost 8 bases, with 7 bases spanning the gap. CDR1 is DFQATT and CDR2 is SNEGSKA in the germline V gene (reference sequence). In DNA form, the CDR3 reads TGCAGTGCTCCATGCGATGAGCAGTTCTTC. It specifies CSAPCDEQFF.

This chain connects TRBV20-1 to TRBJ2-2, with 12 positions matching TRBD2. The CDR3 totals 16 residues. Germline CDR1 is DFQATT and CDR2 is SNEGSKA (reference sequence). Trimming at V came to 5 bases and at J to 0 bases, leaving 4 bases not matched to a gene. This CDR3 is CSAPGLAGPNTGELFF. The CDR3 region has the DNA TGCAGTGCTCCTGGACTAGCGGGACCGAACACCGGGGAGCTGTTTTTT.

This clonotype was seen only a few times. J is TRBJ2-7 and V is TRBV27, with 7 positions matching TRBD1. V gave up 5 bases and J gave up 3 bases; unmatched junction bases: 10. Looked up from germline, CDR1 is MNHEY and CDR2 is SMNVEV (reference sequence). The CDR3 totals 15 residues. CDR3 in amino acids: CASSPRGQQHYEQYF. CDR3 bases: TGTGCCAGCAGTCCACGGGGACAGCAGCACTACGAGCAGTACTTC.

This rearrangement joins TRBV5-1 to TRBJ2-7, with D perhaps matching TRBD1 (6 bases). Germline loops: CDR1 SGHRS, CDR2 YFSETQ. V gave up 3 bases and J gave up 4 bases, with 8 bases separating them. The CDR3 loop spans 12 amino acids. CDR3 amino acids: CASSWDTYEQYF. DNA for the CDR3: TGCGCCAGCAGCTGGGACACATACGAGCAGTACTTC.